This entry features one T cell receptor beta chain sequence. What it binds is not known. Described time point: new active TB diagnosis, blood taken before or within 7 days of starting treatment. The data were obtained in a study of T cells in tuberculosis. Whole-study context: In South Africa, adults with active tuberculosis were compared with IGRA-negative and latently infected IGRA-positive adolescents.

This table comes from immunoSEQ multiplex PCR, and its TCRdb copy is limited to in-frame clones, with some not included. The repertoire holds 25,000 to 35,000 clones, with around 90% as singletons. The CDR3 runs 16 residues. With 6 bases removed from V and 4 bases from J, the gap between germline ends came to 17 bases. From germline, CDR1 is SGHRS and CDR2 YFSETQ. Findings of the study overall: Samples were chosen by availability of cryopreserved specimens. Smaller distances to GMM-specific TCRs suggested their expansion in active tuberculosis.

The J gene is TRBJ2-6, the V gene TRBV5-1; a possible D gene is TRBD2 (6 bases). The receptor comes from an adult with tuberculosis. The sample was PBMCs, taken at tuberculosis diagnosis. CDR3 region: CASTEGFGSGANVLTF. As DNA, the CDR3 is TGCGCCAGCACGGAGGGCTTTGGCTCCGGGGCCAACGTCCTGACTTTC.